Shown below are 20 T cell receptor beta chains from a single sample sequenced in a study of T cells of healthy individuals. TCRdb re-derived calls from the 5' RACE reads in MiXCR, one entry per CDR3 protein. This table has approximately 58,000 distinct CDR3 sequences, under 15% appearing once. These receptor sequences come from a human donor in good health.

There are many counts of this clonotype. CDR3 DNA: TGTGCCAGCAGCTTCGGCACTGAAGCTTTCTTT. Residues: CASSFGTEAFF. J is TRBJ1-1 and V is TRBV5-4; D remains unclear. The length of the CDR3 is 11 residues. CDR1 and CDR2 (germline): SGHNT, YYREEE (reference sequence). V was trimmed by 2 bases and J by 4 bases, leaving 3 bases between them.

This clonotype was picked up many times. The chain uses TRBV10-3 and TRBJ2-2; 8 positions match TRBD2. The CDR3 loop spans 15 amino acids. Losses at the gene ends were 6 bases for V and 6 bases for J; bases not matched to a gene: 9. CDR1 ENHRY and CDR2 SYGVKD come from the germline V gene. CDR3 in amino acids: CAIRRGEKSAGELFF. CDR3 sequence (DNA): TGTGCCATCAGGCGGGGGGAGAAATCGGCCGGGGAGCTGTTTTTT.

The chain joins TRBV30 to TRBJ1-2; no firm D call. The V gene lost 1 base and the J gene lost 0 bases, with 12 bases spanning the gap. Germline V gene lookup returns CDR1 GTSNPN and CDR2 SVGIG (reference sequence). The CDR3 spans 15 residues. The CDR3 sequence is CAWSGTGRTNYGYTF. The CDR3 DNA reads as TGTGCCTGGAGTGGGACTGGACGGACTAACTATGGCTACACCTTC.

This clonotype has a count of ten or more. The chain couples TRBV29-1 to TRBJ2-7, with 7 bases aligning to TRBD1. This CDR3 region has 15 residues. The germline CDR1 and CDR2 sequences are SQVTM and ANQGSEA. Unmatched junction bases numbered 16, after V lost 6 bases and J lost 5 bases. The CDR3 nucleotides read TGCAGCGTGAGAGCCTCGGACAGGAGAAGCGACGAGCAGTACTTC. It specifies CSVRASDRRSDEQYF.

This clonotype was observed many times. The V gene is TRBV5-5, the J gene TRBJ2-7; weak D call: TRBD1 (6 bases). In germline, CDR1 is SGHKS, CDR2 YYEKEE (reference sequence). V was clipped by 5 bases and J by 5 bases, with 17 bases between them. This CDR3 comprises 14 residues. CDR3 coding DNA: TGTGCCAGCAGGTTCTCTACAGGGACCAACGAGCAGTACTTC. Translated, it gives CASRFSTGTNEQYF.

This rearrangement joins TRBV6-5 to TRBJ2-7; tentative D call: TRBD2 (6 bases). Germline loops: CDR1 MNHEY, CDR2 SVGAGI. This CDR3 is built from 14 residues. V lost 2 bases and J 0 bases, leaving 8 bases between the germline ends. CDR3 residues: CASSYGGTSYEQYF. The CDR3 DNA reads as TGTGCCAGCAGTTACGGCGGGACCTCCTACGAGCAGTACTTC.

There are many counts of this clonotype. This chain links TRBV29-1 with TRBJ2-3; 10 bases align to TRBD2. With V trimmed by 1 base and J by 6 bases, 1 base remained unmatched. The CDR3 spans 13 residues. Germline CDR1 is SQVTM and CDR2 is ANQGSEA. The CDR3, as DNA: TGCAGCGTTGAAGCTAGCGGGGGTGATACGCAGTATTTT. The encoded protein is CSVEASGGDTQYF.

The CDR3 here is CASTKGVAAYNEQFF. CDR3 DNA sequence: TGTGCCAGCACCAAAGGGGTAGCGGCCTACAATGAGCAGTTCTTC. This rearrangement joins TRBV12-3 or TRBV12-4 to TRBJ2-1, with D tentatively TRBD2 (6 bases). The V end lost 7 bases, the J end lost 2 bases, and 15 bases lay between the germline ends. The CDR3 is made up of 15 amino acids.

The table lists this clonotype with a few counts. The chain recombines TRBV20-1 with TRBJ2-3; 7 positions agree with TRBD2. The length of the CDR3 is 15 residues. From germline, CDR1 is DFQATT and CDR2 SNEGSKA (reference sequence). J lost 2 bases, V lost 3 bases, and 8 bases had no gene match. The CDR3 region is CSASGLAEYTDTQYF. CDR3 in DNA: TGCAGTGCTAGCGGGCTAGCGGAATACACAGATACGCAGTATTTT.

The sample holds a few counts of this clonotype. The chain couples TRBV7-2 to TRBJ1-4; D is unresolved. Trimming took off 1 base at V and 6 bases at J, with 12 bases between the two ends. This CDR3 contains 15 residues. Germline V gene lookup returns CDR1 SGHTA and CDR2 FQGNSA. The DNA of the CDR3 is TGTGCCAGCAGCTTAGAGGGTTACAGTTATGAAAAACTGTTTTTT. This gives the protein CASSLEGYSYEKLFF. Together with reference TRBV7-2 and TRBJ1-4, the CDR3 gives the full variable domain: GAGVSQSPSNKVTEKGKDVELRCDPISGHTALYWYRQSLGQGLEFLIYFQGNSAPDKSGLPSDRFSAERTGGSVSTLTIQRTQQEDSAVYLCASSLEGYSYEKLFFGSGTQLSVL.

V usage is TRBV27 and J usage is TRBJ2-7; 11 bases are a match to TRBD2. Germline CDR1 and CDR2: MNHEY and SMNVEV (reference sequence). Germline trimming cut 4 bases from V and 3 bases from J; bases unmatched to any gene: 20. The CDR3 length is 20 residues. CDR3 region: CASSSIPSPFLAGGFYEQYF. For the CDR3, the DNA is TGTGCCAGCAGTTCTATCCCCTCCCCATTCTTAGCGGGGGGGTTCTACGAGCAGTACTTC.

This clonotype was detected many times. This chain uses TRBV10-3 with TRBJ2-1; D remains ambiguous. V was pared by 4 bases and J by 0 bases, with 10 bases between. The CDR3 extends over 15 amino acids. Germline V gives CDR1 ENHRY, CDR2 SYGVKD. The CDR3 DNA is TGTGCCATCAGTGCTGACGTGAGCTCCTACAATGAGCAGTTCTTC. Translation gives CAISADVSSYNEQFF.

This clonotype was counted between two and nine times. The chain has TRBV7-9 and TRBJ2-2; unclear D gene. Trimming pared 5 bases from V and 4 bases from J, leaving 11 bases between. The CDR3 has 14 amino acids. Germline CDR1 and CDR2: SEHNR and FQNEAQ (reference sequence). The CDR3 reads CASSVDGRTGELFF. Here the CDR3 DNA reads TGTGCCAGCAGCGTAGACGGGCGCACCGGGGAGCTGTTTTTT.

This clonotype was observed at least ten times. The CDR3 DNA reads TGTGCCAGCAGTGAGGGGGGAACTCCCTACGAGCAGTACTTC. This codes for CASSEGGTPYEQYF. The gene calls are TRBV6-6 and TRBJ2-7; the D call may be TRBD1 or TRBD2 (6 bases each). The CDR3 is made up of 14 amino acids. Germline CDR1 reads MNHNY; CDR2 reads SVGAGI (reference sequence). The germline V and J ends were trimmed by 5 bases and 2 bases, with 13 bases remaining between them.

The rearrangement links TRBV7-8 to TRBJ1-5; TRBD1 agrees at 7 bases. V was pared by 6 bases and J by 3 bases, with 5 bases of the junction left unmatched. Germline V gene data show CDR1 as SGHVS and CDR2 as FQNEAQ. The CDR3 extends over 14 amino acids. The CDR3 here is CASREGTVNQPQHF. DNA of the CDR3: TGTGCCAGCAGAGAGGGGACAGTCAATCAGCCCCAGCATTTT.

This clonotype was seen many times. This rearrangement joins TRBV12-5 to TRBJ2-3; TRBD2 agrees at 9 bases. V shed 5 bases, J shed 4 bases, and the junction held 7 bases outside the gene matches. Germline V gene data show CDR1 as LGHNT and CDR2 as FRNRAP. This CDR3 is built from 15 residues. The CDR3 is CASGPGLAQPDTQYF. DNA for the CDR3: TGTGCTAGTGGTCCGGGACTAGCTCAACCAGATACGCAGTATTTT.

This clonotype is a singleton in its sample. The chain combines TRBV5-5 with TRBJ2-1; 10 bases agree with TRBD2. Looked up from germline, CDR1 is SGHKS and CDR2 is YYEKEE (reference sequence). CDR3 length equals 17 residues. The trim removed 5 bases at V and 7 bases at J, leaving 15 bases unmatched. The CDR3 sequence: CASSPGLADAVWNEQFF. In DNA, the CDR3 is TGTGCCAGCAGTCCAGGACTAGCGGATGCCGTGTGGAATGAGCAGTTCTTC.

This chain connects TRBV29-1 to TRBJ2-5; perhaps D is TRBD1 or TRBD2 (5 bases each). The CDR3 is made up of 14 amino acids. Trimming removed 7 bases at V and 5 bases at J, with 20 bases between. CDR1 SQVTM and CDR2 ANQGSEA come from the germline V gene. CDR3 sequence: CSARDAAGPETQYF. The CDR3 nucleotides read TGCAGCGCCCGGGACGCGGCGGGCCCGGAGACCCAGTACTTC. The full variable domain, in which reference TRBV29-1 and TRBJ2-5 provide the parts outside the CDR3, is SAVISQKPSRDICQRGTSLTIQCQVDSQVTMMFWYRQQPGQSLTLIATANQGSEATYESGFVIDKFPISRPNLTFSTLTVSNMSPEDSSIYLCSARDAAGPETQYFGPGTRLLVL.

This clonotype was recorded a few times. The gene calls are TRBV3-1 and TRBJ1-1; D remains unclear. The V end was cut by 3 bases, the J end by 3 bases, with 11 bases between. This CDR3 is built from 14 residues. CDR1 is LGHDT and CDR2 is YNNKEL in the germline V gene (reference sequence). This CDR3 reads CASSQTRVDTEAFF. CDR3 coding DNA: TGTGCCAGCAGCCAGACTAGGGTCGACACTGAAGCTTTCTTT.

This clonotype occurred many times. For the CDR3, the DNA is TGTGCCAGCAGTCAAGGACAGCCAAATGGCTACACCTTC. Its translation is CASSQGQPNGYTF. The chain has TRBV6-2 or TRBV6-3 and TRBJ1-2; perhaps TRBD1 as D (6 bases). The germline gives CDR1 MNHEY, CDR2 SVGEGT. The CDR3 consists of 13 residues. The V and J ends lost 5 bases and 6 bases respectively, with 13 bases between them.